The present TCR beta chain was sequenced within a study of cytomegalovirus exposure and HLA in healthy donors. Study-level information: From HLA-typed donors, an early data release held roughly 89 million unique TCRs. Study conclusions and caveats: Reportedly, fewer N-insertions than the approximately 600-donor mean appeared in an Asian-associated ancestry cluster in a later analysis.

This CDR3 comprises 13 residues. The V end lost 2 bases, the J end lost 4 bases, and 8 bases lay between the germline ends. The V gene's germline CDR1 is SGHTA and CDR2 FQGNSA. The PCR was carried out with 60 Vbeta primers and 13 Jbeta primers. Data came from immunoSEQ multiplex PCR; TCRdb stores just in-frame clones and leaves some out. The data contain around 70,000 clones, 60% to 65% of them singletons. Comments on this clone: Its antigen is unknown. The identical CDR3 is also encoded by other nucleotide sequences in the sample.

The sequenced sample was PBMCs. The chain has TRBV7-2 and TRBJ2-5, with D perhaps matching TRBD2 (5 bases). The sequence was obtained from a man aged 25-45 years in good health and CMV-seronegative. CDR3 sequence: CASSLSRGETQYF. The CDR3 region has the DNA TGTGCCAGCAGCTTAAGTCGGGGAGAGACCCAGTACTTC.